The clone carrying this TCR beta chain was seen only a few times. The antigen is unknown. Trimming took off 0 bases at V and 9 bases at J, with 11 bases between the two ends. The CDR3 covers 12 residues. Germline CDR1 is DFQATT and CDR2 is SNEGSKA (reference sequence). The entry originates in a study of identical twins. Overall study findings and caveats: Memory repertoires lacked the insertion deficit that abundant cord blood beta clonotypes showed.

TCRdb fed the 5' RACE reads into MiXCR, producing one record per CDR3 protein. The data contain approximately 350,000 distinct CDR3 sequences, about 12% of them singletons. The same data also contributed to another study, on yellow fever vaccine responses in identical twins.

The chain uses TRBV20-1 and TRBJ2-5; D is possibly TRBD1 or TRBD2 (5 bases each). Material: CD8+ T cells sorted from blood. The TCR sequence derives from a woman aged 18-29 years in good health. The CDR3 bases are TGCAGTGCTAGAGATGGGGGTGTATCCCAGTACTTC. Translating it yields CSARDGGVSQYF.